There are a few counts of the clone carrying this T cell receptor (beta chain). The antigen is unknown. A J-beta primer mix and a sample-barcoded 5' primer were used in a second PCR of about 6 to 12 cycles. MiXCR, applied by TCRdb to the 5' RACE reads, yields one record per CDR3 protein. The data show about 1.6 million distinct CDR3 sequences, with 34% seen just once and around 11% held by the top ten. The sample belongs to a study of blood T cells in healthy people across ages. Findings and limits, study-wide: In older individuals, TCR beta diversity per million T cells was lower, falling roughly linearly with age.

The V segment lost 5 bases and the J segment 4 bases; nucleotides outside the gene matches: 11. The germline gives CDR1 SGHTA, CDR2 FQGNSA. The CDR3 loop spans 16 amino acids. There were healthy Caucasian individuals from Russia, aged roughly 6 to 90, serving as donors. Approximately 9.1 milliliters was the volume of peripheral blood drawn from each donor. Sequencing was done on a sample of blood. The chain links TRBV7-2 to TRBJ2-3; 8 bases align to TRBD2. The sequence came from a young woman in good health. The CDR3 is CASSPSGAGGSDTQYF. CDR3 sequence (DNA): TGTGCCAGCAGCCCATCGGGGGCGGGGGGATCAGATACGCAGTATTTT. The full variable domain, completed using reference TRBV7-2 and TRBJ2-3, is GAGVSQSPSNKVTEKGKDVELRCDPISGHTALYWYRQSLGQGLEFLIYFQGNSAPDKSGLPSDRFSAERTGGSVSTLTIQRTQQEDSAVYLCASSPSGAGGSDTQYFGPGTRLTVL.